The 29 T cell receptor beta chains given below trace back to one sample, sequenced in a study of blood T cell repertoires in COVID-19. Generated by immunoSEQ multiplex PCR, the TCRdb table keeps only in-frame clones and is missing some. The sample has 150,000 to 200,000 clones, around 86% seen once; the top ten hold roughly 8.7%. The specimen sequenced was peripheral blood. All receptors come from a man between 45 and 60 years old with active or convalescent COVID-19.

The gene calls are TRBV7-7 and TRBJ2-3, with 10 bases fitting TRBD2. The CDR3 length is 15 residues. The V segment lost 5 bases and the J segment 1 base; nucleotides outside the gene matches: 3. Germline loops: CDR1 SSHAT, CDR2 FNYEAQ (reference sequence). The CDR3 coding sequence is TGTGCCAGCAGCCCCGGGACTAGCGGCACAGATACGCAGTATTTT. It translates to CASSPGTSGTDTQYF.

On this clone: The same CDR3 is also encoded by other DNA sequences in this sample. For the CDR3, the DNA is TGTGCCACCAGTGATCTCTCTGGGGCCAACGTCCTGACTTTC. As protein: CATSDLSGANVLTF. The chain combines TRBV24-1 with TRBJ2-6; D unresolved. The CDR3 contains 14 residues. Germline-derived CDR1 and CDR2 are KGHDR and SFDVKD. The V gene lost 3 bases and the J gene lost 0 bases, with 2 bases spanning the gap.

The J gene is TRBJ2-5, the V gene TRBV9; D call uncertain. The germline CDR1 and CDR2 sequences are SGDLS and YYNGEE. The V and J ends lost 0 bases and 1 base respectively, with 13 bases between them. This CDR3 has 16 residues. The CDR3 DNA is TGTGCCAGCAGCGTAGCCCCGAGAAACGGCCAAGAGACCCAGTACTTC. Its translation: CASSVAPRNGQETQYF.

The chain couples TRBV28 to TRBJ1-5, with a weak D call TRBD1 (6 bases). This CDR3 has 15 amino acids. Per the germline V gene, CDR1 is MDHEN and CDR2 is SYDVKM. The V gene lost 2 bases and the J gene lost 4 bases, with 12 bases spanning the gap. Here the CDR3 reads CASSLPDRTNQPQHF. The CDR3 DNA sequence: TGTGCCAGCAGTTTACCCGACAGGACAAATCAGCCCCAGCATTTT.

The J gene is TRBJ1-1, the V gene TRBV5-1, with D maybe TRBD1 (5 bases). Per germline, CDR1 SGHRS and CDR2 YFSETQ. Trimming removed 4 bases from V and 1 base from J, with 14 bases in between. CDR3 length equals 15 residues. Here the CDR3 reads CASSPEGLGNTEAFF. CDR3 nucleotide sequence: TGCGCCAGCAGCCCCGAGGGACTGGGGAACACTGAAGCTTTCTTT.

The rearrangement links TRBV5-5 to TRBJ2-1, with TRBD2 as a possible D gene (7 bases). The CDR3 has 17 amino acids. Germline lookup yields CDR1 SGHKS and CDR2 YYEKEE (reference sequence). V was shortened by 1 base and J by 4 bases, with 18 bases between the two germline ends. Here the CDR3 reads CASSLSIRGAQYNEQFF. The CDR3 nucleotides read TGTGCCAGCAGCTTGAGTATTCGGGGGGCTCAATACAATGAGCAGTTCTTC. Using reference TRBV5-5 and TRBJ2-1 for the parts outside the CDR3, the full variable domain is DAGVTQSPTHLIKTRGQQVTLRCSPISGHKSVSWYQQVLGQGPQFIFQYYEKEERGRGNFPDRFSARQFPNYSSELNVNALLLGDSALYLCASSLSIRGAQYNEQFFGPGTRLTVL.

This chain links TRBV27 with TRBJ2-7, with 7 bases that match TRBD1. The V gene end was trimmed by 4 bases and the J gene end by 0 bases; junction bases not matched to a gene: 6. The CDR3 length is 15 residues. Germline V CDR1 and CDR2: MNHEY, SMNVEV (reference sequence). The CDR3: CASSSLGQSSYEQYF. The CDR3 coding sequence is TGTGCCAGCAGTTCATTGGGACAGAGCTCCTACGAGCAGTACTTC.

The chain combines TRBV3-1 (or the pseudogene TRBV3-2) with TRBJ2-5; TRBD2 matches 10 bases. The CDR3 totals 14 residues. J lost 4 bases, V lost 4 bases, and 3 bases had no gene match. Germline CDR1 reads LGHDT; CDR2 reads YNNKEL (reference sequence). CDR3 nucleotide sequence: TGTGCCAGCAGCCGGGCTAGCGGGAGAGAGACCCAGTACTTC. It codes for CASSRASGRETQYF.

V gene TRBV6-5 combines with J gene TRBJ2-7, with 10 positions matching TRBD2. The CDR3 extends over 15 amino acids. Germline trimming cut 8 bases from V and 5 bases from J; bases unmatched to any gene: 12. Germline CDR1 and CDR2: MNHEY and SVGAGI. The chain's CDR3 is CASEDWSGRAHEQYF. DNA for the CDR3: TGTGCCAGCGAAGATTGGAGCGGGAGGGCTCACGAGCAGTACTTC.

V usage is TRBV28 and J usage is TRBJ1-5, with D possibly being TRBD1 (6 bases). CDR1 and CDR2 (germline): MDHEN, SYDVKM. V was pared by 2 bases and J by 4 bases, with 9 bases between. The CDR3 spans 14 residues. CDR3 nucleotides: TGTGCCAGCAGTTTAGGACAGCTGAATCAGCCCCAGCATTTT. This gives the protein CASSLGQLNQPQHF.

The chain uses TRBV12-3 or TRBV12-4 and TRBJ1-2; 7 bases fit TRBD1. CDR3 length: 13 amino acids. V lost 4 bases to trimming and J lost 6 bases; unmatched junction nucleotides: 5. CDR3 DNA sequence: TGTGCCAGCAGTTGGGGGACAGCTGATGGCTACACCTTC. Amino acids: CASSWGTADGYTF.

The rearrangement joins TRBV18 to TRBJ1-1; unclear D gene. The CDR3 is made up of 15 amino acids. Germline lookup yields CDR1 KGHSH and CDR2 LQKENI. V was trimmed by 0 bases and J by 0 bases, leaving 8 bases between them. The CDR3 is CASSPPLAMNTEAFF. CDR3 nucleotides: TGTGCCAGCTCACCACCTTTAGCCATGAACACTGAAGCTTTCTTT. Supplemented by reference TRBV18 and TRBJ1-1, the full variable domain reads NAGVMQNPRHLVRRRGQEARLRCSPMKGHSHVYWYRQLPEEGLKFMVYLQKENIIDESGMPKERFSAEFPKEGPSILRIQQVVRGDSAAYFCASSPPLAMNTEAFFGQGTRLTVV.

This clone has more than one count but fewer than ten. This chain links TRBV6-4 with TRBJ2-3; TRBD2 aligns across 13 bases. The CDR3 is made up of 15 amino acids. V trimming: 6 bases; J trimming: 1 base; junction bases outside the gene matches: 1. Per the germline V gene, CDR1 is MRHNA and CDR2 is SNTAGT. CDR3 sequence reads: CASSGTSGGTDTQYF. The DNA for the CDR3 is TGTGCCAGCAGCGGGACTAGCGGGGGCACAGATACGCAGTATTTT.

The chain has TRBV27 and TRBJ2-5; D perhaps matches TRBD1 (5 bases). The germline gives CDR1 MNHEY, CDR2 SMNVEV (reference sequence). Trimming shortened V by 4 bases and J by 5 bases, and 20 bases separated the two germline ends. There are 16 residues in the CDR3. For the CDR3, the DNA is TGTGCCAGCAGTTGGCGGAAACAGGACGATTGGGAGACCCAGTACTTC. Its translation is CASSWRKQDDWETQYF.

J is TRBJ2-7 and V is TRBV5-1; 7 nucleotides align to TRBD2. Losses at the gene ends were 6 bases for V and 3 bases for J; bases not matched to a gene: 9. The length of the CDR3 is 14 residues. The germline CDR1 and CDR2 sequences are SGHRS and YFSETQ. The CDR3: CASNPQGGDYEQYF. DNA of the CDR3: TGCGCCAGCAACCCCCAGGGAGGGGACTACGAGCAGTACTTC. Variable domain in full (rest from reference TRBV5-1 and TRBJ2-7): KAGVTQTPRYLIKTRGQQVTLSCSPISGHRSVSWYQQTPGQGLQFLFEYFSETQRNKGNFPGRFSGRQFSNSRSEMNVSTLELGDSALYLCASNPQGGDYEQYFGPGTRLTVT.

There are a few counts of this clone. This chain joins TRBV29-1 and TRBJ1-1; 7 bases agree with TRBD1. V gave up 7 bases and J gave up 5 bases; unmatched junction bases: 10. This CDR3 contains 13 residues. The germline gives CDR1 SQVTM, CDR2 ANQGSEA. CDR3 residues: CSAPGQPDTEAFF. The CDR3 DNA reads as TGCAGCGCACCGGGACAGCCGGATACTGAAGCTTTCTTT. Together with reference TRBV29-1 and TRBJ1-1, the CDR3 gives the full variable domain: SAVISQKPSRDICQRGTSLTIQCQVDSQVTMMFWYRQQPGQSLTLIATANQGSEATYESGFVIDKFPISRPNLTFSTLTVSNMSPEDSSIYLCSAPGQPDTEAFFGQGTRLTVV.

CDR3 nucleotides: TGCGCCAGCAGCTTCGGGACAGGGGCCCTCGGGTCACCCCTCCACTTT. Its protein product is CASSFGTGALGSPLHF. The chain employs TRBV5-1 and TRBJ1-6; 10 positions agree with TRBD1. Trimming took 2 bases from V and 10 from J; bases not matched to a gene: 9. This CDR3 is built from 16 residues. Germline V CDR1 and CDR2: SGHRS, YFSETQ.

The chain combines TRBV19 with TRBJ2-5; a possible D gene is TRBD1 (5 bases). The germline gives CDR1 LNHDA, CDR2 SQIVND (reference sequence). This CDR3 contains 14 residues. V was pared by 5 bases and J by 0 bases, with 10 bases between. CDR3 amino acids: CASSRQGNQETQYF. The CDR3 region has the DNA TGTGCCAGTAGTCGGCAGGGTAACCAAGAGACCCAGTACTTC.

The CDR3 reads CASSLLQGGSPLHF. For the CDR3, the DNA is TGTGCCAGCAGTTTATTACAGGGCGGTTCACCCCTCCACTTT. V gene TRBV27 combines with J gene TRBJ1-6, with D tentatively TRBD1 (6 bases). Germline loops: CDR1 MNHEY, CDR2 SMNVEV (reference sequence). Trimming cost V 1 base and J 9 bases, with 10 bases left between them. This CDR3 has 14 residues.

This sequence joins TRBV10-3 and TRBJ1-6; TRBD1 matches 8 bases. This CDR3 has 15 amino acids. Trimming at V came to 8 bases and at J to 10 bases, leaving 13 bases not matched to a gene. In germline, CDR1 is ENHRY, CDR2 SYGVKD. CDR3 amino acids: CAIGELDRGVSPLHF. CDR3 sequence (DNA): TGTGCCATCGGGGAGTTAGACAGGGGTGTATCACCCCTCCACTTT.

J is TRBJ1-6 and V is TRBV9; a possible D gene is TRBD1 (6 bases). The CDR3 runs to 14 residues. In germline, CDR1 is SGDLS, CDR2 YYNGEE. Trimming pared 4 bases from V and 6 bases from J, leaving 11 bases between. The CDR3 sequence is CASSRADSNSPLHF. In DNA, the CDR3 is TGTGCCAGCAGCCGCGCGGACAGTAATTCACCCCTCCACTTT. Full variable domain (outside the CDR3, taken from reference TRBV9 and TRBJ1-6): DSGVTQTPKHLITATGQRVTLRCSPRSGDLSVYWYQQSLDQGLQFLIQYYNGEERAKGNILERFSAQQFPDLHSELNLSSLELGDSALYFCASSRADSNSPLHFGNGTRLTVT.

A few counts support this clone. The CDR3 DNA sequence: TGTGCCAGCAGCCCTACCCGGGGGCAGGGGGCGCAGTATTTT. Translation gives CASSPTRGQGAQYF. The chain uses TRBV11-2 and TRBJ2-3; D is perhaps TRBD1 (7 bases). V was pared by 5 bases and J by 10 bases, with 19 bases between. Germline CDR1 and CDR2: SGHAT and FQNNGV. The CDR3 is 14 residues long.

The rearrangement uses TRBV6-4 and TRBJ2-3; TRBD2 might be the D (6 bases). This CDR3 comprises 13 residues. V was clipped by 5 bases and J by 4 bases, with 10 bases between them. Germline V CDR1 and CDR2: MRHNA, SNTAGT. This CDR3 reads CASSPRLADTQYF. DNA of the CDR3: TGTGCCAGCAGTCCCCGACTAGCAGATACGCAGTATTTT.

The CDR3 nucleotides read TGTGCCAGCAGCTTAGTTTTACAGGACGACGGCGAGCAGTACTTC. It specifies CASSLVLQDDGEQYF. V usage is TRBV7-2 and J usage is TRBJ2-7; the D gene is possibly TRBD1 (5 bases). The CDR3 runs to 15 residues. In germline, CDR1 is SGHTA, CDR2 FQGNSA. With 1 base removed from V and 6 bases from J, the gap between germline ends came to 16 bases.

The chain has TRBV24-1 and TRBJ2-5, with TRBD2 matching 14 bases. Germline trimming cut 3 bases from V and 5 bases from J; bases unmatched to any gene: 7. CDR3 size: 17 residues. CDR1 KGHDR and CDR2 SFDVKD come from the germline V gene. This CDR3 reads CATSDPGTSGSGETQYF. DNA for the CDR3: TGTGCCACCAGTGATCCGGGGACTAGCGGGAGTGGTGAGACCCAGTACTTC.

This clone was seen a single time. The chain links TRBV19 to TRBJ2-3, with a weak D call TRBD2 (6 bases). V was trimmed by 5 bases and J by 4 bases, leaving 10 bases between them. This CDR3 comprises 13 residues. Germline loops: CDR1 LNHDA, CDR2 SQIVND (reference sequence). In DNA form, the CDR3 reads TGTGCCAGTAGTCCGGGGGTGTCAGATACGCAGTATTTT. Translated: CASSPGVSDTQYF.

The chain employs TRBV30 and TRBJ1-3; tentatively, D is TRBD1 (6 bases). The CDR3 runs 18 residues. V lost 0 bases and J 1 base, leaving 19 bases between the germline ends. CDR1 GTSNPN and CDR2 SVGIG come from the germline V gene (reference sequence). CDR3 protein: CAWSVLVNRAISGNTIYF. As DNA, the CDR3 is TGTGCCTGGAGTGTATTAGTTAACAGGGCGATTTCTGGAAACACCATATATTTT.

The J gene is TRBJ1-2, the V gene TRBV9; 9 nucleotides line up with TRBD1. Germline V CDR1 and CDR2: SGDLS, YYNGEE. The junction had 11 bases not matched to a gene; V was cut back by 0 bases and J by 8 bases. The CDR3 is 16 amino acids. In nucleotides, the CDR3 is TGTGCCAGCAGCGTAGAGGACAGGGGCTATTGGGGAGGCTACACCTTC. This sequence encodes CASSVEDRGYWGGYTF.

J is TRBJ1-5 and V is TRBV15; weak D call: TRBD1 (6 bases). The CDR3 extends over 14 amino acids. Trimming left V 4 bases short and J 3 bases short, with 10 bases between. Per the germline V gene, CDR1 is LNHNV and CDR2 is YYDKDF (reference sequence). CDR3 bases: TGTGCCACCAGCAACAGGGATCTCAATCAGCCCCAGCATTTT. Protein product: CATSNRDLNQPQHF.